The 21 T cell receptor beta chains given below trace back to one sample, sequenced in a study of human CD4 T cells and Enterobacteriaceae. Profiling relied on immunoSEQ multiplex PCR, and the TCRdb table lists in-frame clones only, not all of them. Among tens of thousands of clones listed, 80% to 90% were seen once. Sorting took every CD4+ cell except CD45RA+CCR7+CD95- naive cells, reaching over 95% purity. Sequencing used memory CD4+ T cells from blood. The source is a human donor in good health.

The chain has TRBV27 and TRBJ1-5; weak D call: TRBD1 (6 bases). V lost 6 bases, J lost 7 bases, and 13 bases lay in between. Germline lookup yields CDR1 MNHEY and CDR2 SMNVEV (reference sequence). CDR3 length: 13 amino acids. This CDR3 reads CASRMKGGQPQHF. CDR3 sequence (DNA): TGTGCCAGCAGAATGAAGGGGGGACAGCCCCAGCATTTT.

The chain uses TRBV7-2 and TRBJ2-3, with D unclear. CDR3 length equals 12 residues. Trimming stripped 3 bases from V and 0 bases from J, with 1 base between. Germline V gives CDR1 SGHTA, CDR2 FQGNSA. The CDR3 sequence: CASSFSTDTQYF. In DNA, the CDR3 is TGTGCCAGCAGCTTTAGCACAGATACGCAGTATTTT.

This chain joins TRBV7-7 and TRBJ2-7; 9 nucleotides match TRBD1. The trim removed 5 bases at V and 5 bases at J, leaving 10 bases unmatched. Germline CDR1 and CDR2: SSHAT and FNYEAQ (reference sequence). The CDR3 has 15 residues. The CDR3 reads CASSPGTGSYHEQYF. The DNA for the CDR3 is TGTGCCAGCAGCCCCGGGACAGGGAGTTACCACGAGCAGTACTTC.

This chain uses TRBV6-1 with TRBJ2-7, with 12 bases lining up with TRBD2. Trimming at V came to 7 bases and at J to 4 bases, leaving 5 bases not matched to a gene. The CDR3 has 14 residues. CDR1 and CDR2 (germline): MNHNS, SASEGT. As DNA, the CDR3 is TGTGCCAGCATTCTGACTAGCGGGAGTTACGAGCAGTACTTC. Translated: CASILTSGSYEQYF.

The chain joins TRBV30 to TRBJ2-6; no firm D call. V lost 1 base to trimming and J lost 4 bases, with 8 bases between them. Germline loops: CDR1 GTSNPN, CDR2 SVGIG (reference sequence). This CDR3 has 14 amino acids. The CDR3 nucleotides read TGTGCCTGGAGTGGGACGCGAGGGGCCAACGTCCTGACTTTC. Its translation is CAWSGTRGANVLTF.

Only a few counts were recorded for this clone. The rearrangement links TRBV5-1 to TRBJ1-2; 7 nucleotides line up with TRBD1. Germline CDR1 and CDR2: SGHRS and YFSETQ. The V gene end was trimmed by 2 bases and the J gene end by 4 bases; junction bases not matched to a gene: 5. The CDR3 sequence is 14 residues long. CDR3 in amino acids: CASSFAGGTYGYTF. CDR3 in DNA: TGCGCCAGCAGCTTCGCAGGGGGAACCTATGGCTACACCTTC.

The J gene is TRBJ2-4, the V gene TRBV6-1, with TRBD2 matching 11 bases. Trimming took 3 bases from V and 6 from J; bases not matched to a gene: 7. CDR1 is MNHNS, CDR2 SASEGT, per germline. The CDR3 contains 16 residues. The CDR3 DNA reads TGTGCCAGCAGTGAGGCCGGGACTAGCGGTAGAAACATTCAGTACTTC. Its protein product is CASSEAGTSGRNIQYF.

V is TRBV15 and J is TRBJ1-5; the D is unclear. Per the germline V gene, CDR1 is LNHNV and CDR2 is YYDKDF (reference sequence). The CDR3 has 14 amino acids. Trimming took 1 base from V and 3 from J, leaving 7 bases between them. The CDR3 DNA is TGTGCCACCAGCAGAGTACGAAACAATCAGCCCCAGCATTTT. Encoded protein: CATSRVRNNQPQHF.

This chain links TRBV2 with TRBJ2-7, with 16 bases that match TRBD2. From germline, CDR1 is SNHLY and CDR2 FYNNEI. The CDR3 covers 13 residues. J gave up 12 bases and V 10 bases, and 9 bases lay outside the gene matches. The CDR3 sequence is CATGTSGGAYLYF. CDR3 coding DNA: TGTGCCACTGGGACTAGCGGGGGGGCCTATCTGTACTTC.

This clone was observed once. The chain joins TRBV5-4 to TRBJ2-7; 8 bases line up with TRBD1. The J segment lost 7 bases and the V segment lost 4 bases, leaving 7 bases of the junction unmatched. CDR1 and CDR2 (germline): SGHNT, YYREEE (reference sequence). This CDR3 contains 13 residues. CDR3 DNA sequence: TGTGCCAGCAGCCTACAGGGGGTCGGGGAGCAGTACTTC. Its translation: CASSLQGVGEQYF.

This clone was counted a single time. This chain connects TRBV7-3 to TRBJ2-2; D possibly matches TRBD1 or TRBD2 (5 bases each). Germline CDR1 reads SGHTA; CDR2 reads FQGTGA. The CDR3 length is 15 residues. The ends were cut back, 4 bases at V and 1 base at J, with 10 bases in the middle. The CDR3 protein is CASSSSGQNTGELFF. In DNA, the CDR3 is TGTGCCAGCAGCTCCAGCGGACAGAACACCGGGGAGCTGTTTTTT.

CDR3 in DNA: TGTGCCAGCAGCCCCAGCCCAGCGGCGTCTAACTATGGCTACACCTTC. Its protein is CASSPSPAASNYGYTF. V usage is TRBV4-2 and J usage is TRBJ1-2; no clear D gene. Germline values: CDR1 LGHNA, CDR2 YNFKEQ. CDR3 length: 16 residues. Trimming took off 4 bases at V and 0 bases at J, with 15 bases between the two ends.

The CDR3 loop is CASSAIPSRTGGYGYTF. CDR3 bases: TGTGCCAGCAGTGCCATCCCAAGTAGGACAGGGGGCTATGGCTACACCTTC. The J gene is TRBJ1-2, the V gene TRBV2; 10 positions agree with TRBD1. V shed 4 bases and J 4 bases; nucleotides not matched to a gene: 12. This CDR3 has 17 amino acids. CDR1 SNHLY and CDR2 FYNNEI come from the germline V gene.

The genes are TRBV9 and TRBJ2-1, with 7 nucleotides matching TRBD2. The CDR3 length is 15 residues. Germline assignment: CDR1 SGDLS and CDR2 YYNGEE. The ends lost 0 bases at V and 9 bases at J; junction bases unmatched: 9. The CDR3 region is CASSVVPAGIGEQFF. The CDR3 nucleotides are TGTGCCAGCAGCGTAGTCCCAGCGGGGATCGGTGAGCAGTTCTTC.

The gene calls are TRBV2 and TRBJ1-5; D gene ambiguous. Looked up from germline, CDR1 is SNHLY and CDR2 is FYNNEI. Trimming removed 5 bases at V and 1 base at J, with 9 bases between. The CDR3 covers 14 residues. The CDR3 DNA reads TGTGCCAGCAGTCCGACGGTCAGCAATCAGCCCCAGCATTTT. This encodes CASSPTVSNQPQHF.

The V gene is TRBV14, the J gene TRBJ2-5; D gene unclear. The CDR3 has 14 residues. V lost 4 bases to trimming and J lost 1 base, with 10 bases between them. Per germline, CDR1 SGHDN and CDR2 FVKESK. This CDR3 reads CASSLSWIQETQYF. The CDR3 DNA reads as TGTGCCAGCAGCCTCAGCTGGATCCAAGAGACCCAGTACTTC.

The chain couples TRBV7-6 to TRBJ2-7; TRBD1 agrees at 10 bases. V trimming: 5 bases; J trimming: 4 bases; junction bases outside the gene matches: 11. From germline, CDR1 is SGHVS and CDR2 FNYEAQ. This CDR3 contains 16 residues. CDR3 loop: CASSTSRDRGWYEQYF. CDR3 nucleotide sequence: TGTGCCAGCAGCACGAGCCGGGACAGGGGCTGGTACGAGCAGTACTTC.

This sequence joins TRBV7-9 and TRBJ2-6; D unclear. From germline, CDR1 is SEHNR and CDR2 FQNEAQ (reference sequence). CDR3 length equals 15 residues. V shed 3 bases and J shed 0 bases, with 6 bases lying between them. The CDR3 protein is CASSFSSSGANVLTF. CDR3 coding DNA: TGTGCCAGCAGCTTTTCGAGCTCTGGGGCCAACGTCCTGACTTTC.

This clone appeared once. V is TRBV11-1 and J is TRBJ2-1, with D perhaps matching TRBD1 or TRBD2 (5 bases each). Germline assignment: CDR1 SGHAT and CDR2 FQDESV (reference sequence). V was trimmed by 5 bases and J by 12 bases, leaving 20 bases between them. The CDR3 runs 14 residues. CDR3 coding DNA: TGTGCCAGCAGCCTTAGCCGGGGCCCCGCGGGGCAGTTCTTC. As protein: CASSLSRGPAGQFF. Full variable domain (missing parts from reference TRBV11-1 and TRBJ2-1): EAEVAQSPRYKITEKSQAVAFWCDPISGHATLYWYRQILGQGPELLVQFQDESVVDDSQLPKDRFSAERLKGVDSTLKIQPAELGDSAMYLCASSLSRGPAGQFFGPGTRLTVL.

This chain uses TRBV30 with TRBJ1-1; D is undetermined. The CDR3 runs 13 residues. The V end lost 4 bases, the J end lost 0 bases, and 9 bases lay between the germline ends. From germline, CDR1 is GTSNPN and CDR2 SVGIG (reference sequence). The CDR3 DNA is TGTGCCTGGAATTTGGGGATGAACACTGAAGCTTTCTTT. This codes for CAWNLGMNTEAFF.

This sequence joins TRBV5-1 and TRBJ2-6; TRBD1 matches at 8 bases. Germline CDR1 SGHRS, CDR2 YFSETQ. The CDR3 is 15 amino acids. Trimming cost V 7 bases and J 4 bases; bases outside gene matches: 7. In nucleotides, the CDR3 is TGCGCCAGCGGACGACAGGGGTCGGGGGCCAACGTCCTGACTTTC. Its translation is CASGRQGSGANVLTF.